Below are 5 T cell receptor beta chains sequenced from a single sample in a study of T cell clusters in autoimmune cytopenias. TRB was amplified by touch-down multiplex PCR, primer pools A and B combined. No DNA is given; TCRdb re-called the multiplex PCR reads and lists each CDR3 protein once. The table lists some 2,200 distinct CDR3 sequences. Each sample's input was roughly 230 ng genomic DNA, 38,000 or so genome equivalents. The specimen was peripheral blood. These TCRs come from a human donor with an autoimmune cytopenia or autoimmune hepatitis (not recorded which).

The CDR3 sequence is CASSQGGGAGNTIYF. The rearrangement joins TRBV4-2 to TRBJ1-3; the D call of TRBD1 rests on TCRdb alone, since no DNA is present to check it. This CDR3 region has 15 residues. Per the germline V gene, CDR1 is LGHNA and CDR2 is YNFKEQ.

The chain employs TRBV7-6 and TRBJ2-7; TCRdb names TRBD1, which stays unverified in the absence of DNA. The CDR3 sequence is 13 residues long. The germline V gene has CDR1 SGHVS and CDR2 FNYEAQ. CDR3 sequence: CASSLPGCYEQYF. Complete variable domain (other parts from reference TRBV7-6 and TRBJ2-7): GAGVSQSPRYKVTKRGQDVALRCDPISGHVSLYWYRQALGQGPEFLTYFNYEAQQDKSGLPNDRFSAERPEGSISTLTIQRTEQRDSAMYRCASSLPGCYEQYFGPGTRLTVT.

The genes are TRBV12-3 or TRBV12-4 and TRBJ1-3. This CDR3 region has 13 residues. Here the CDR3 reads CASSFASGNTIYF.

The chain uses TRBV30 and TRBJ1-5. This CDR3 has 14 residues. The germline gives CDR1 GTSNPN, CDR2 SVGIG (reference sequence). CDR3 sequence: CAWSVAQGNQPQHF.

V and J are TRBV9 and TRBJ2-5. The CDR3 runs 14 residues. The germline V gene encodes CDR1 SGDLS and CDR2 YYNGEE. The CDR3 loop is CASSVDEYQETQYF.